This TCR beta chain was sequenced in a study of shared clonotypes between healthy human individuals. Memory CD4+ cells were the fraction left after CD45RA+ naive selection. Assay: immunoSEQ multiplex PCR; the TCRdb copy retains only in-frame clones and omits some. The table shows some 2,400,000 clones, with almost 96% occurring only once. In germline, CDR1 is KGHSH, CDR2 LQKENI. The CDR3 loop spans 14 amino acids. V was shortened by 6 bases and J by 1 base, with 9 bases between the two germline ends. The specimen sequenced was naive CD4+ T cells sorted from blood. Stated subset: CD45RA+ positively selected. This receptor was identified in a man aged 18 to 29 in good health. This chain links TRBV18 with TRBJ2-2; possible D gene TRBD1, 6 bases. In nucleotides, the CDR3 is TGTGCCAGCTCCACACAGGGGAACACCGGGGAGCTGTTTTTT. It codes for CASSTQGNTGELFF.